Sequencing of this T cell receptor beta chain was carried out in a study of blood T cells in healthy people across ages. The authors ran a second PCR of 7 to 11 cycles using a sample-barcoded 5' primer and a J-beta primer mix. One entry per CDR3 protein, called by TCRdb with MiXCR from the 5' RACE reads. Here the sample spans fewer than 700,000 distinct CDR3 sequences, 40% to 50% being singletons. The sample providers were healthy Caucasian people from Russia, aged roughly 6 to 90. Germline V gene sequence: CDR1 SGHRS, CDR2 YFSETQ. The V end lost 2 bases, the J end lost 2 bases, and 10 bases lay between the germline ends. This CDR3 region has 14 residues.

V gene TRBV5-1 combines with J gene TRBJ1-1; TRBD1 might be the D (5 bases). This sequence was found in an elderly man in good health. Sequenced material: blood. CDR3 DNA sequence: TGCGCCAGCAGCTTCACAGGAGAAAACACTGAAGCTTTCTTT. Translated: CASSFTGENTEAFF. The variable domain in full, with the rest retrieved from reference TRBV5-1 and TRBJ1-1, is KAGVTQTPRYLIKTRGQQVTLSCSPISGHRSVSWYQQTPGQGLQFLFEYFSETQRNKGNFPGRFSGRQFSNSRSEMNVSTLELGDSALYLCASSFTGENTEAFFGQGTRLTVV.